This T cell receptor beta chain was recovered during a study of monozygotic twins with inflammatory bowel disease. Of note for this clonotype: Its antigen is undetermined.

With the 5' RACE reads reprocessed, TCRdb shows one record per CDR3 protein and no DNA. This sample contains some 100,000 distinct CDR3 sequences. Study-wide results and caveats: The inverse Simpson measure of TCRbeta diversity was lower in IBD patients than in healthy co-twins.

The source is a human donor with ulcerative colitis or Crohn's disease, or a healthy co-twin of an affected twin (not recorded which). Sequenced: blood.

CDR3: CASSLVHRNTEAFF. The chain combines TRBV5-5 with TRBJ1-1. The germline gives CDR1 SGHKS, CDR2 YYEKEE (reference sequence). The CDR3 is made up of 14 amino acids.